The rows below give T cell receptor beta chains drawn from one sample of a study of cytomegalovirus exposure and HLA in healthy donors. Generated by immunoSEQ multiplex PCR, the TCRdb table keeps only in-frame clones and is missing some. This table has 150,000 to 200,000 clones, 84% appearing once. Specimen: PBMCs. The receptor source for this set is a girl aged 2-10 years in good health and CMV-seropositive. CDR3s leave out the opening cysteine and the closing phenylalanine or tryptophan.

TRBV11-3,ASSSTTGSRNTEAF
TRBV5-4,ASSLSSLQETQY
TRBV7-6,ASSSKLGFGFLTEAF
TRBV30,AWRLEMNTEAF
TRBV6-1,ASSESGRETNEQY
TRBV12-5,ASGSERDRARQY
TRBV4-1,ASSQENRVLELEEAF
TRBV19,ASSKGLAGPYEQY
TRBV7-8,ASSPLLNEQF
TRBV19,ASSGQGSGNTIY
TRBV18,ASSPPGTGTEAF
TRBV30,AWSVEMQRSGNTIY
TRBV5-1,ASSPNNSPLH
TRBV10-2,ASSRTGLTEAF
TRBV19,ASRLAENTGELF
TRBV4-1,ASSQRGQSNEQF
TRBV19,ASSLNLGRGAF
TRBV30,AWNRDSLSYEQY
TRBV27,ASSTDSQETQY
TRBV7-3,ASSLSEAGTDTQY
TRBV6-1,ASRSRGRGYGYT
TRBV5-4,ASSIRDNKISQRSIQY
TRBV2,ASYRNPGPSTYEQY
TRBV4-1,ASSQGVSGKGELF
TRBV11-3,ASLQGDEQF
TRBV9,ASEGAGGVREQY
TRBV11-3,ASSLGGEKLF
TRBV10-1,ASSGDTGELF
TRBV25-1,ASSLTGGENIQY
TRBV5-1,ASSFRDRGAGELF
TRBV7-8,ASSQDRERPQH
TRBV19,ASSIDPGVAGASGELF
TRBV5-4,ASSLPDSGSTEAF
TRBV5-5,ASSSGQGYYEQY
TRBV28,ASSESTGSNQPQH
TRBV5-1,ASSLEGQGLGEQY
TRBV10-3,AISDLIRGQVSASGNTIY
TRBV6-6,ASKILPSGVGEQF
TRBV11-3,ASSLGGTGRVEQF
TRBV4-1,ASNSPGGLNTEAF
TRBV12-5,ASGLYPGTWCGYT
TRBV23-1,ALGGACSGNTIY
TRBV7-2,ASSISGGVSYNEQF